The 19 T cell receptor beta chains below were found in one sample sequenced in a study of cytomegalovirus exposure and HLA in healthy donors. 13 Jbeta primers and 60 Vbeta primers were used for the PCR. Sequencing used immunoSEQ multiplex PCR; TCRdb keeps in-frame clones, though not all of them. The table lists 55,000 to 80,000 clones, around 76% of them singletons. Material for sequencing was PBMCs. The source of these receptors is a woman aged 30 to 39 in good health and CMV-seropositive.

This clone was counted only a few times. The chain uses TRBV4-2 and TRBJ2-1, with 14 positions matching TRBD2. Unmatched junction bases numbered 5, after V lost 4 bases and J lost 9 bases. The germline CDR1 and CDR2 sequences are LGHNA and YNFKEQ. This CDR3 region has 15 residues. The CDR3 here is CASSRPGLAGVEQFF. The CDR3 nucleotides are TGTGCCAGCAGCCGCCCGGGACTAGCGGGAGTTGAGCAGTTCTTC.

The chain carries TRBV30 and TRBJ2-1, with 8 positions matching TRBD2. Trimming cost V 4 bases and J 4 bases; bases outside gene matches: 9. This CDR3 has 15 residues. Germline values: CDR1 GTSNPN, CDR2 SVGIG (reference sequence). The CDR3 is CAWTLGLAGYNEQFF. In DNA, the CDR3 is TGTGCCTGGACGTTGGGTCTAGCGGGTTACAATGAGCAGTTCTTC.

This chain uses TRBV2 with TRBJ2-6, with D possibly TRBD2 on 5 matching bases. CDR3 length: 14 residues. The germline gives CDR1 SNHLY, CDR2 FYNNEI. Trimming stripped 6 bases from V and 0 bases from J, with 6 bases between. CDR3 residues: CASSRDSGANVLTF. In DNA form, the CDR3 reads TGTGCCAGCAGCCGGGACTCTGGGGCCAACGTCCTGACTTTC.

This clone has just one count. The J gene is TRBJ1-4, the V gene TRBV30; D gene uncertain. The CDR3 covers 14 residues. V was clipped by 4 bases and J by 7 bases, with 16 bases between them. Germline V gene data show CDR1 as GTSNPN and CDR2 as SVGIG (reference sequence). In DNA, the CDR3 is TGTGCCTGGACCCTCCCTACCCGGGGTGAAAAACTGTTTTTT. This codes for CAWTLPTRGEKLFF. Drawing the rest from reference TRBV30 and TRBJ1-4, the complete variable domain is SQTIHQWPATLVQPVGSPLSLECTVEGTSNPNLYWYRQAAGRGLQLLFYSVGIGQISSEVPQNLSASRPQDRQFILSSKKLLLSDSGFYLCAWTLPTRGEKLFFGSGTQLSVL.

The J gene is TRBJ2-3, the V gene TRBV4-1, with TRBD2 identical over 7 bases. The CDR3 is made up of 15 amino acids. The V segment lost 0 bases and the J segment 3 bases; nucleotides outside the gene matches: 3. The germline V gene encodes CDR1 MGHRA and CDR2 YSYEKL. This CDR3 is CASSQDLRETDTQYF. CDR3 sequence (DNA): TGCGCCAGCAGCCAAGATCTGCGGGAGACAGATACGCAGTATTTT.

The V and J genes are TRBV5-4 and TRBJ1-2, with 7 bases matching TRBD1. Germline V gene data show CDR1 as SGHNT and CDR2 as YYREEE (reference sequence). The CDR3 runs 15 residues. V trimming: 2 bases; J trimming: 4 bases; junction bases outside the gene matches: 8. The CDR3 sequence: CASSLGQGVSYGYTF. DNA for the CDR3: TGTGCCAGCAGCTTAGGGCAGGGGGTTTCCTATGGCTACACCTTC. The complete variable domain, with remaining parts taken from reference TRBV5-4 and TRBJ1-2, reads ETGVTQSPTHLIKTRGQQVTLRCSSQSGHNTVSWYQQALGQGPQFIFQYYREEENGRGNFPPRFSGLQFPNYSSELNVNALELDDSALYLCASSLGQGVSYGYTFGSGTRLTVV.

The chain joins TRBV7-9 to TRBJ1-1; the match to TRBD1 covers 8 bases. This CDR3 is built from 14 residues. The trim removed 1 base at V and 7 bases at J, leaving 5 bases unmatched. The germline V gene encodes CDR1 SEHNR and CDR2 FQNEAQ (reference sequence). CDR3 sequence reads: CASSLVGTGDEAFF. In DNA form, the CDR3 reads TGTGCCAGCAGCTTAGTTGGGACAGGCGATGAAGCTTTCTTT.

The rearrangement uses TRBV18 and TRBJ1-2; no clear D gene. CDR1 and CDR2 from the germline V gene are KGHSH and LQKENI. V lost 4 bases and J 1 base, leaving 16 bases between the germline ends. The CDR3 totals 16 residues. The CDR3 coding sequence is TGTGCCAGCTCACTGTTCGGGATGCGGGGTAACTATGGCTACACCTTC. Its protein product is CASSLFGMRGNYGYTF.

This clone appeared a few times. This chain connects TRBV5-4 to TRBJ1-1; tentatively, D is TRBD1 (6 bases). The CDR3 runs to 13 residues. CDR1 and CDR2 (germline): SGHNT, YYREEE (reference sequence). V gave up 6 bases and J gave up 1 base, with 10 bases separating them. CDR3 amino acids: CASKGDKNTEAFF. In DNA form, the CDR3 reads TGTGCCAGCAAGGGGGACAAGAACACTGAAGCTTTCTTT.

The chain combines TRBV5-8 with TRBJ2-3; D might be TRBD1 (6 bases). The CDR3 totals 15 residues. V was clipped by 2 bases and J by 2 bases, with 12 bases between them. CDR1 and CDR2 from the germline V gene are SGHTS and YDEGEE. This CDR3 reads CASSLQGWPTDTQYF. CDR3 coding DNA: TGTGCCAGCAGCTTACAGGGTTGGCCCACAGATACGCAGTATTTT.

The chain combines TRBV6-1 with TRBJ2-7; TRBD2 aligns across 13 bases. Germline values: CDR1 MNHNS, CDR2 SASEGT. J gave up 11 bases and V 3 bases, and 7 bases lay outside the gene matches. This CDR3 has 14 amino acids. CDR3 sequence (DNA): TGTGCCAGCAGTGAGGGGACTAGCGGGACGTTGGAGTACTTC. Its protein is CASSEGTSGTLEYF.

The V call is TRBV29-1, the J call TRBJ1-5; D unclear. This CDR3 is 13 amino acids long. Trimming removed 7 bases at V and 0 bases at J, with 10 bases between. The germline gives CDR1 SQVTM, CDR2 ANQGSEA. CDR3: CSATSGSNQPQHF. CDR3 coding DNA: TGCAGCGCCACCTCAGGTAGCAATCAGCCCCAGCATTTT.

The J gene is TRBJ2-1, the V gene TRBV9, with 12 bases that match TRBD2. Trimming cost V 4 bases and J 5 bases; bases outside gene matches: 4. From germline, CDR1 is SGDLS and CDR2 YYNGEE. CDR3 length equals 15 residues. CDR3 protein: CASSPRLAGDNEQFF. The CDR3 nucleotides read TGTGCCAGCAGCCCCCGACTAGCGGGAGACAATGAGCAGTTCTTC.

This sequence joins TRBV29-1 and TRBJ1-2; TRBD1 agrees at 8 bases. Germline lookup yields CDR1 SQVTM and CDR2 ANQGSEA. The V and J ends lost 1 base and 5 bases, in that order; junction bases with no gene match: 6. The CDR3 extends over 14 amino acids. The CDR3 DNA reads TGCAGCGTTGAAGCACAGGGGGAAGGATATGGCTACACCTTC. This sequence encodes CSVEAQGEGYGYTF.

The CDR3, as DNA: TGTGCCTGGAGTACGACAGGGGGCGCGGAAGCTTTCTTT. Encoded protein: CAWSTTGGAEAFF. This chain links TRBV30 with TRBJ1-1; 10 bases line up with TRBD1. This CDR3 is 13 amino acids long. CDR1 and CDR2 (germline): GTSNPN, SVGIG (reference sequence). The V gene end was trimmed by 2 bases and the J gene end by 8 bases; junction bases not matched to a gene: 5. The full variable domain, rest sourced from reference TRBV30 and TRBJ1-1, is SQTIHQWPATLVQPVGSPLSLECTVEGTSNPNLYWYRQAAGRGLQLLFYSVGIGQISSEVPQNLSASRPQDRQFILSSKKLLLSDSGFYLCAWSTTGGAEAFFGQGTRLTVV.

The rearrangement uses TRBV28 and TRBJ2-3, with D maybe TRBD2 (6 bases). V gave up 5 bases and J gave up 0 bases, with 9 bases separating them. The CDR3 totals 14 residues. CDR1 and CDR2 (germline): MDHEN, SYDVKM. The CDR3: CASSRDLSTDTQYF. The CDR3 nucleotides read TGTGCCAGCAGTCGGGACTTGAGCACAGATACGCAGTATTTT.

The gene calls are TRBV7-9 and TRBJ1-1; D is perhaps TRBD1 (5 bases). The CDR3 sequence is 14 residues long. Trimming took off 6 bases at V and 2 bases at J, with 13 bases between the two ends. CDR1 SEHNR and CDR2 FQNEAQ come from the germline V gene (reference sequence). In nucleotides, the CDR3 is TGTGCCAGCAGTCGGTGGGGCGATAACACTGAAGCTTTCTTT. Its protein product is CASSRWGDNTEAFF.

The sample holds one count of this clone. V usage is TRBV7-2 and J usage is TRBJ2-1; 7 bases match TRBD2. Per the germline V gene, CDR1 is SGHTA and CDR2 is FQGNSA. The CDR3 spans 15 residues. Trimming removed 5 bases from V and 5 bases from J; junction bases left unmatched: 9. CDR3 nucleotide sequence: TGTGCCAGCAGCAAATTAGCGGGTGAGAACAATGAGCAGTTCTTC. Its protein product is CASSKLAGENNEQFF.

This clone occurred once. The CDR3 nucleotides read TGTGCCTGGGGACAGTCTACACTAGCCAAAAACATTCAGTACTTC. Translating gives CAWGQSTLAKNIQYF. The chain uses TRBV30 and TRBJ2-4; possibly TRBD1 for D (6 bases). This CDR3 comprises 15 residues. Between the trimmed V and J ends, which lost 5 bases and 0 bases, there was a span of 14 bases. Germline lookup yields CDR1 GTSNPN and CDR2 SVGIG (reference sequence).